The entry below gives a single TCR beta chain sequence along with its context. Its antigen is not identified. The CDR3 end falls 3 residues outside the read, so it is completed with the germline J gene. After removal of 7 bases from V and 2 bases from J, the junction contained 3 bases not matched to a gene. In germline, CDR1 is LNHDA, CDR2 SQIVND (reference sequence). CDR3 length equals 14 residues. The data originate from a study of T cells in women clearing cervical HPV infection. Study as a whole: Blood came at first lesion visit for cases, post-clearance for controls. Study-level points and caveats: Controls had more TRBV6-7 (0.16%) than cases (about 0.11%).

Sequenced by immunoSEQ multiplex PCR; TCRdb stores in-frame clones only, minus some. The repertoire table contains around 23,000 clones. Prevalent HPV16 infections were excluded; only incident single HPV16 infections included. HPV was found by MY09/MY11 PCR and dot-blot genotyping. This TCR was sampled from a woman between 18 and 70 years old with a cervical HPV16 infection that either progressed to CIN3+ or cleared (not recorded which). The chain is built from TRBV19 and TRBJ2-1; TRBD2 aligns across 9 bases. The sequenced sample was blood buffy coat. Partial CDR3 DNA: TGTGCCAGTAAGGCGGGAGGGCCCTACAATGAG. This codes for CASKAGGPYNE. The full CDR3 protein is CASKAGGPYNEQFF.